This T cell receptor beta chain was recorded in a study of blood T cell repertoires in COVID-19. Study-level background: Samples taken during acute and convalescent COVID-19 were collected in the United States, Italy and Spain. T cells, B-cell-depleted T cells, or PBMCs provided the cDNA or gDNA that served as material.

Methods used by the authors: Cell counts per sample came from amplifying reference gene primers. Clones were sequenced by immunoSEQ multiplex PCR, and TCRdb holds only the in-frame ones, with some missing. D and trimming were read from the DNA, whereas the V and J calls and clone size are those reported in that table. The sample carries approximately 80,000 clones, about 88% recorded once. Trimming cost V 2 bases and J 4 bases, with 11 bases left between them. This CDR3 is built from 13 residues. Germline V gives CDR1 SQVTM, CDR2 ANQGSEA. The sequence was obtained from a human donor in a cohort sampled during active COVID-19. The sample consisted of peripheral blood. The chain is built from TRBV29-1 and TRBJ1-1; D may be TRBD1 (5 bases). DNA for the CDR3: TGCAGCGTTGAATACCCAGGGTTCACTGAAGCTTTCTTT. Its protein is CSVEYPGFTEAFF.